These 16 T cell receptor beta chains came from one sample sequenced in a study of blood T cell repertoires in COVID-19. This table comes from immunoSEQ multiplex PCR, and its TCRdb copy is limited to in-frame clones, with some not included. The sample lists roughly 140,000 clones; roughly 76% were seen once. Material for sequencing was peripheral blood. The receptors shown here come from a human donor with acute or convalescent COVID-19. The donor label of this sample is uncertain.

The gene calls are TRBV27 and TRBJ1-5; D is uncertain. Trimming removed 2 bases at V and 0 bases at J, with 8 bases between. This CDR3 is 15 amino acids long. Germline lookup yields CDR1 MNHEY and CDR2 SMNVEV (reference sequence). The CDR3 region is CASSLGSYSNQPQHF. The CDR3 region has the DNA TGTGCCAGCAGTTTAGGGAGTTATAGCAATCAGCCCCAGCATTTT.

This chain joins TRBV11-1 and TRBJ2-1; perhaps TRBD2 as D (7 bases). Trimming left V 0 bases short and J 2 bases short, with 11 bases between. The CDR3 has 16 amino acids. Germline CDR1 is SGHAT and CDR2 is FQDESV (reference sequence). Here the CDR3 DNA reads TGTGCCAGCAGCTTAGCGGAGGGGGGGACCTACAATGAGCAGTTCTTC. It yields the protein CASSLAEGGTYNEQFF.

The V and J genes are TRBV7-3 and TRBJ1-6, with D possibly being TRBD1 (6 bases). V was clipped by 2 bases and J by 7 bases, with 15 bases between them. There are 16 residues in the CDR3. Germline values: CDR1 SGHTA, CDR2 FQGTGA. CDR3 in DNA: TGTGCCAGCAGCTTAGCCCAAAGGGGGACGAATTCACCCCTCCACTTT. This codes for CASSLAQRGTNSPLHF. Filled out from reference TRBV7-3 and TRBJ1-6, the complete variable domain reads GAGVSQTPSNKVTEKGKYVELRCDPISGHTALYWYRQSLGQGPEFLIYFQGTGAADDSGLPNDRFFAVRPEGSVSTLKIQRTERGDSAVYLCASSLAQRGTNSPLHFGNGTRLTVT.

The CDR3 coding sequence is TGTGCCAGTAGTATCTCAGCGGACAGGTCGAATTTCGGCTACACCTTC. Protein product: CASSISADRSNFGYTF. The chain employs TRBV19 and TRBJ1-2; 7 nucleotides agree with TRBD1. Trimming at V came to 3 bases and at J to 8 bases, leaving 15 bases not matched to a gene. CDR1 and CDR2 (germline): LNHDA, SQIVND (reference sequence). The CDR3 loop spans 16 amino acids.

This sequence joins TRBV5-6 and TRBJ1-2; 9 bases are shared with TRBD1. Germline-derived CDR1 and CDR2 are SGHDT and YYEEEE. CDR3 size: 15 residues. V shed 0 bases, J shed 4 bases, and the junction held 4 bases outside the gene matches. The CDR3, as DNA: TGTGCCAGCAGCTTGGAACAGGGGGCCCCCTATGGCTACACCTTC. Translated: CASSLEQGAPYGYTF. Variable domain in full (rest from reference TRBV5-6 and TRBJ1-2): DAGVTQSPTHLIKTRGQQVTLRCSPKSGHDTVSWYQQALGQGPQFIFQYYEEEERQRGNFPDRFSGHQFPNYSSELNVNALLLGDSALYLCASSLEQGAPYGYTFGSGTRLTVV.

V and J are TRBV30 and TRBJ2-2, with 9 bases matching TRBD2. CDR1 and CDR2 from the germline V gene are GTSNPN and SVGIG (reference sequence). The CDR3 loop spans 17 amino acids. The V segment lost 0 bases and the J segment 4 bases; nucleotides outside the gene matches: 9. CDR3 sequence reads: CAWSVVGTSLSTGELFF. CDR3 nucleotide sequence: TGTGCCTGGAGTGTCGTCGGGACTAGCCTTAGCACCGGGGAGCTGTTTTTT.

The chain recombines TRBV7-2 with TRBJ1-3; unclear D gene. CDR1 and CDR2 (germline): SGHTA, FQGNSA. Trimming stripped 3 bases from V and 9 bases from J, with 12 bases between. The CDR3 length is 13 residues. The CDR3 protein is CASSFGPEGTIYF. As DNA, the CDR3 is TGTGCCAGCAGCTTCGGTCCCGAGGGCACCATATATTTT.

The gene calls are TRBV19 and TRBJ2-7; TRBD1 matches at 9 bases. V was pared by 7 bases and J by 7 bases, with 17 bases of the junction left unmatched. Looked up from germline, CDR1 is LNHDA and CDR2 is SQIVND (reference sequence). The CDR3 has 16 amino acids. In nucleotides, the CDR3 is TGTGCCAGTAAGGAGGGGGTAGGACAGGGGTATGGGGAGCAGTACTTC. This sequence encodes CASKEGVGQGYGEQYF.

This chain links TRBV14 with TRBJ1-6, with D uncertain. The V end lost 3 bases, the J end lost 7 bases, and 13 bases lay between the germline ends. The CDR3 length is 15 residues. Germline CDR1 and CDR2: SGHDN and FVKESK. The CDR3 DNA follows: TGTGCCAGCAGCCAGCATTACAGTGGAAATTCACCCCTCCACTTT. This translates into CASSQHYSGNSPLHF. Full variable domain (outside the CDR3, taken from reference TRBV14 and TRBJ1-6): EAGVTQFPSHSVIEKGQTVTLRCDPISGHDNLYWYRRVMGKEIKFLLHFVKESKQDESGMPNNRFLAERTGGTYSTLKVQPAELEDSGVYFCASSQHYSGNSPLHFGNGTRLTVT.

The count of this clone is one. The chain combines TRBV27 with TRBJ2-1, with 11 positions matching TRBD2. Trimming removed 5 bases from V and 8 bases from J; junction bases left unmatched: 5. This CDR3 contains 14 residues. Germline V gene lookup returns CDR1 MNHEY and CDR2 SMNVEV (reference sequence). The CDR3, as DNA: TGTGCCAGCAGTATTAGCGGGGGGGCCCATGAGCAGTTCTTC. Translated, it gives CASSISGGAHEQFF.

The chain has TRBV11-2 and TRBJ2-3; no definite D call. Trimming shortened V by 0 bases and J by 4 bases, and 8 bases separated the two germline ends. Germline V gene data show CDR1 as SGHAT and CDR2 as FQNNGV. The length of the CDR3 is 14 residues. Here the CDR3 reads CASSLDRSADTQYF. CDR3 DNA: TGTGCCAGCAGCTTAGATCGGTCGGCAGATACGCAGTATTTT.

This CDR3 reads CASSDSAQGYNSPLHF. The CDR3 DNA sequence: TGTGCCAGCAGTGATTCCGCACAGGGCTATAATTCACCCCTCCACTTT. J is TRBJ1-6 and V is TRBV6-1, with D tentatively TRBD1 (6 bases). Per germline, CDR1 MNHNS and CDR2 SASEGT. The CDR3 has 16 residues. V lost 3 bases, J lost 3 bases, and 12 bases lay in between.

In regard to this clone: An end of the junction does not agree with germline; a read error may underlie this. The chain couples TRBV6-5 to TRBJ1-1, with D tentatively TRBD1 (5 bases). Looked up from germline, CDR1 is MNHEY and CDR2 is SVGAGI. The CDR3 extends over 10 amino acids. CDR3 region: CASSNRQILF. DNA for the CDR3: TGTGCCAGCAGTAACCGACAGATCCTCTTT.

The V call is TRBV19, the J call TRBJ1-6; D is unresolved. With 5 bases removed from V and 14 bases from J, the gap between germline ends came to 22 bases. Per the germline V gene, CDR1 is LNHDA and CDR2 is SQIVND (reference sequence). This CDR3 has 15 residues. DNA for the CDR3: TGTGCCAGTAGTTCCTCACCCACCGTCGCGGGAGCCCTCCACTTT. Translating gives CASSSSPTVAGALHF.

The V call is TRBV5-1, the J call TRBJ2-3, with D possibly being TRBD2 (6 bases). CDR3 size: 14 residues. V lost 5 bases and J 6 bases, leaving 16 bases between the germline ends. Germline lookup yields CDR1 SGHRS and CDR2 YFSETQ. The CDR3, as DNA: TGCGCCAGCAGTCTATATGGGGGGAGGGATACGCAGTATTTT. Translation: CASSLYGGRDTQYF.

This clone was found once. J is TRBJ1-1 and V is TRBV29-1, with 8 bases matching TRBD1. Losses at the gene ends were 3 bases for V and 5 bases for J; bases not matched to a gene: 2. CDR3 size: 12 residues. Germline V CDR1 and CDR2: SQVTM, ANQGSEA. The CDR3 DNA reads TGCAGCGTTGACGACAGGGGAACTGAAGCTTTCTTT. Residues: CSVDDRGTEAFF.